This T cell receptor beta chain was identified during a study of cytomegalovirus exposure and HLA in healthy donors. There are 15 residues in the CDR3. V was pared by 2 bases and J by 4 bases, with 4 bases of the junction left unmatched. Germline V gene data show CDR1 as LNHNV and CDR2 as YYDKDF (reference sequence). Study-wide points: TCR beta sequences reportedly predicted most subjects' HLA-A and HLA-B alleles accurately. An apparent linkage of common viral pathogens to several of the most significant clusters emerged in a later analysis. The authors assumed roughly uniform sequencing depth across donors for presence/absence analyses.

Concerning this clone: No antigen is known for it.

The PCR was carried out with 60 Vbeta primers and 13 Jbeta primers. Original methodology: Later work found roughly 80 million unique TCR beta chains, with about 10 million shared. The table came from immunoSEQ multiplex PCR; TCRdb's copy has only in-frame clones and leaves some out. D and trimming come from the DNA, and the V and J calls and clone size come from that table. The table records roughly 100,000 clones, more than 70% of them present only once. Sequencing was done on a sample of PBMCs. This chain joins TRBV15 and TRBJ1-3; TRBD1 matches 8 bases. This receptor was obtained from a man younger than 40 in good health and CMV-seronegative. Here the CDR3 reads CATSRRDRHGNTIYF. CDR3 DNA sequence: TGTGCCACCAGCAGAAGGGACAGGCACGGAAACACCATATATTTT.